The clone carrying this TCR beta chain was seen more than once but under ten times. Its cognate antigen is unknown. This entry comes from a study of T-cell reconstitution after alpha-beta-depleted transplantation in children. Study observations and caveats: When one year had passed after transplant, most T-cell counts and diversity came from newly produced T cells. In some patients, recipient T cells and intrathymic progenitors surviving conditioning explained high day-60 diversity. In patients about two months after transplant, alpha-beta T cells reportedly arose from several hundred expanded graft clones.

Library preparation (for TCRbeta) was performed with unique molecular identifiers. TCRdb ran MiXCR on the PCR reads and lists one entry per CDR3 protein. The sample has around 230,000 distinct CDR3 sequences, approximately 15% seen once; the top ten hold around two fifths. This CDR3 is 13 amino acids long. Trimming pared 7 bases from V and 1 base from J, leaving 10 bases between. Germline-derived CDR1 and CDR2 are MNHNY and SVGAGI (reference sequence). The receptor's source is a male patient aged 2 to 10 who had a stem cell transplant for acute lymphoblastic leukemia, so the T cells may come from the graft donor. Specimen: PBMCs, mostly from graft donor cells, collected 360 days after TCRalphabeta/CD19-depleted stem cell transplant. This chain joins TRBV6-6 and TRBJ1-1; D gene uncertain. Written as DNA, the CDR3 is TGTGCCAGCATGTACACCGAGAACACTGAAGCTTTCTTT. Encoded protein: CASMYTENTEAFF.